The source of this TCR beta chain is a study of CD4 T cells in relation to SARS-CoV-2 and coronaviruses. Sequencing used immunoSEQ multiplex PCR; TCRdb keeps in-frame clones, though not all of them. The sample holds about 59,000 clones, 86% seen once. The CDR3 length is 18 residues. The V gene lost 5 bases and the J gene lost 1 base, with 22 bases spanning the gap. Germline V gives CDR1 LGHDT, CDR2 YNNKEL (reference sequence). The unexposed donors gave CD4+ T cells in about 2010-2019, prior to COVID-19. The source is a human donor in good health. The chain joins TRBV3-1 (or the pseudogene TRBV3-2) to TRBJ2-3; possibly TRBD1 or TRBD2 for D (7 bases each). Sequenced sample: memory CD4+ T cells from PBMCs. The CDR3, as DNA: TGTGCCAGCAGCATCCGGGACAGCCTCACTAGCGGCACAGATACGCAGTATTTT. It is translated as CASSIRDSLTSGTDTQYF.